The rows below give T cell receptor beta chains drawn from one sample of a study of blood T cells in healthy people across ages. Each CDR3 protein gets one entry after TCRdb re-called the 5' RACE reads with MiXCR. The sample carries 630,000 or so distinct CDR3 sequences, about 30% recorded once. Sample: blood. The receptors were gathered from a woman of 80 years or more in good health. CDR3s include the opening cysteine and the closing phenylalanine or tryptophan. Each record gives: V gene, clone size, D gene, J gene, CDR3 protein, CDR3 DNA. A D gene is named only where the DNA matches it firmly. Clone size appears in some rows only: once, few, many, or a class for an expanded clone.

V gene: TRBV11-2
clone size: many
D gene: -
J gene: TRBJ2-3
CDR3 protein: CASSSGHNTDTQYF
CDR3 DNA: TGTGCCAGCAGCTCTGGACACAACACAGATACGCAGTATTTT

V gene: TRBV10-3
clone size: -
D gene: TRBD2
J gene: TRBJ2-3
CDR3 protein: CAISEPAGLTSGGTSTDTQYF
CDR3 DNA: TGTGCCATCAGTGAGCCCGCGGGGCTTACTAGCGGGGGTACTAGCACAGATACGCAGTATTTT

V gene: TRBV5-1
clone size: -
D gene: -
J gene: TRBJ2-5
CDR3 protein: CASSRPEETQYF
CDR3 DNA: TGCGCCAGCAGCCGACCCGAAGAGACCCAGTACTTC

V gene: TRBV20-1
clone size: -
D gene: -
J gene: TRBJ1-6
CDR3 protein: CSARDAGSSYNSPLHF
CDR3 DNA: TGCAGTGCTAGAGATGCCGGGAGCTCCTATAATTCACCCCTCCACTTT

V gene: TRBV4-3
clone size: many
D gene: TRBD2
J gene: TRBJ2-3
CDR3 protein: CASSLSSGDTQYF
CDR3 DNA: TGCGCCAGCAGCTTATCTAGCGGAGATACGCAGTATTTT

V gene: TRBV4-1
clone size: -
D gene: -
J gene: TRBJ1-2
CDR3 protein: CASSQVGGASGYTF
CDR3 DNA: TGCGCCAGCAGCCAAGTTGGGGGGGCCTCAGGCTACACCTTC

V gene: TRBV20-1
clone size: few
D gene: -
J gene: TRBJ1-1
CDR3 protein: CSVSTGFGTEAFF
CDR3 DNA: TGCAGTGTTAGTACGGGTTTTGGCACTGAAGCTTTCTTT

V gene: TRBV6-6
clone size: many
D gene: TRBD1
J gene: TRBJ1-5
CDR3 protein: CASSVTGTAYNQPQHF
CDR3 DNA: TGTGCCAGCAGTGTAACCGGGACAGCGTACAATCAGCCCCAGCATTTT

V gene: TRBV6-2/TRBV6-3
clone size: few
D gene: TRBD2
J gene: TRBJ2-7
CDR3 protein: CASSSETSGSVEQYF
CDR3 DNA: TGTGCCAGCAGTTCTGAGACTAGCGGGAGTGTCGAGCAGTACTTC

V gene: TRBV10-3
clone size: many
D gene: TRBD1
J gene: TRBJ2-1
CDR3 protein: CAINPDRGRSDEQFF
CDR3 DNA: TGTGCCATCAACCCGGACAGGGGAAGATCGGATGAGCAGTTCTTC

V gene: TRBV20-1
clone size: -
D gene: -
J gene: TRBJ2-5
CDR3 protein: CSARDTDWAETQYF
CDR3 DNA: TGCAGTGCTAGAGATACGGACTGGGCAGAGACCCAGTACTTC

V gene: TRBV30
clone size: few
D gene: -
J gene: TRBJ2-7
CDR3 protein: CAWSPPPGNSEQYF
CDR3 DNA: TGTGCCTGGAGTCCCCCTCCGGGGAATAGCGAGCAGTACTTC

V gene: TRBV20-1
clone size: few
D gene: -
J gene: TRBJ2-1
CDR3 protein: CSARNREINEQFF
CDR3 DNA: TGCAGTGCTCGTAACAGGGAAATCAATGAGCAGTTCTTC

V gene: TRBV7-2
clone size: -
D gene: -
J gene: TRBJ2-2
CDR3 protein: CASSSTPANTGELFF
CDR3 DNA: TGTGCCAGCAGCTCGACTCCAGCCAATACCGGGGAGCTGTTTTTT

V gene: TRBV5-1
clone size: -
D gene: -
J gene: TRBJ1-4
CDR3 protein: CASSFGGDEKLFF
CDR3 DNA: TGCGCCAGCAGCTTCGGCGGAGATGAAAAACTGTTTTTT

V gene: TRBV20-1
clone size: -
D gene: TRBD1
J gene: TRBJ2-5
CDR3 protein: CNASNDRDRAQETQYF
CDR3 DNA: TGCAATGCTAGCAATGACCGGGACAGGGCCCAAGAGACCCAGTACTTC

V gene: TRBV3-1
clone size: -
D gene: TRBD2
J gene: TRBJ2-3
CDR3 protein: CASNLGLATDTQYF
CDR3 DNA: TGTGCCAGCAACCTTGGACTAGCCACAGATACGCAGTATTTT

V gene: TRBV5-6
clone size: -
D gene: -
J gene: TRBJ2-7
CDR3 protein: CASSLESGLPYEQYF
CDR3 DNA: TGTGCCAGCAGCTTGGAGTCAGGGCTTCCCTACGAGCAGTACTTC

V gene: TRBV4-2
clone size: once
D gene: TRBD1
J gene: TRBJ2-3
CDR3 protein: CASSQIVTGGFPDTQYF
CDR3 DNA: TGTGCCAGCAGCCAAATAGTTACAGGGGGATTCCCAGATACGCAGTATTTT

V gene: TRBV28
clone size: many
D gene: -
J gene: TRBJ1-2
CDR3 protein: CASSFLQYYGYTF
CDR3 DNA: TGTGCCAGCAGTTTCTTACAGTACTATGGCTACACCTTC

V gene: TRBV12-3/TRBV12-4
clone size: -
D gene: -
J gene: TRBJ1-2
CDR3 protein: CASSSGTFFYGYTF
CDR3 DNA: TGTGCCAGCAGTTCCGGGACTTTTTTTTATGGCTACACCTTC

V gene: TRBV12-3/TRBV12-4
clone size: -
D gene: -
J gene: TRBJ2-5
CDR3 protein: CASITPVFGALEETQYF
CDR3 DNA: TGTGCCAGCATCACCCCAGTATTCGGGGCGTTGGAAGAGACCCAGTACTTC

V gene: TRBV5-1
clone size: few
D gene: TRBD1
J gene: TRBJ1-2
CDR3 protein: CASSFTGGADGYTF
CDR3 DNA: TGCGCCAGCAGCTTCACAGGGGGCGCCGATGGCTACACCTTC

V gene: TRBV14
clone size: -
D gene: -
J gene: TRBJ2-1
CDR3 protein: CASSQGGWPGYEQFF
CDR3 DNA: TGTGCCAGCAGCCAAGGGGGGTGGCCGGGCTATGAGCAGTTCTTC

V gene: TRBV5-1
clone size: many
D gene: -
J gene: TRBJ2-5
CDR3 protein: CASSIGSGQQETQYF
CDR3 DNA: TGCGCCAGCAGCATTGGGTCAGGACAGCAAGAGACCCAGTACTTC

V gene: TRBV5-1
clone size: -
D gene: -
J gene: TRBJ2-1
CDR3 protein: CASSLGGAQGEQFF
CDR3 DNA: TGCGCCAGCAGCTTAGGCGGGGCCCAGGGTGAGCAGTTCTTC

V gene: TRBV20-1
clone size: few
D gene: -
J gene: TRBJ2-1
CDR3 protein: CSTRAGPGNEQFF
CDR3 DNA: TGCAGTACTAGGGCGGGACCGGGCAATGAGCAGTTCTTC

V gene: TRBV3-1
clone size: -
D gene: -
J gene: TRBJ1-4
CDR3 protein: CASSQGAGKLFF
CDR3 DNA: TGTGCCAGCAGCCAAGGGGCGGGAAAACTGTTTTTT

V gene: TRBV20-1
clone size: -
D gene: -
J gene: TRBJ1-2
CDR3 protein: CSARIPRAGFYGYTF
CDR3 DNA: TGCAGTGCTAGAATCCCCAGGGCCGGGTTCTATGGCTACACCTTC

V gene: TRBV4-1
clone size: -
D gene: TRBD1
J gene: TRBJ1-1
CDR3 protein: CASSPGRQGARRTEAFF
CDR3 DNA: TGCGCCAGCAGCCCCGGTAGACAGGGGGCAAGAAGAACTGAAGCTTTCTTT

V gene: TRBV7-9
clone size: -
D gene: -
J gene: TRBJ1-1
CDR3 protein: CASSPLMNTQAFF
CDR3 DNA: TGTGCCAGCAGCCCCTTGATGAACACTCAAGCTTTCTTT

V gene: TRBV5-1
clone size: many
D gene: TRBD1
J gene: TRBJ1-1
CDR3 protein: CASAGQGGSTEAFF
CDR3 DNA: TGCGCCAGCGCCGGGCAGGGGGGATCCACTGAAGCTTTCTTT

V gene: TRBV5-1
clone size: few
D gene: -
J gene: TRBJ1-1
CDR3 protein: CASSLDTANTEAFF
CDR3 DNA: TGCGCCAGCAGCTTGGACACGGCGAACACTGAAGCTTTCTTT

V gene: TRBV3-1
clone size: many
D gene: -
J gene: TRBJ2-5
CDR3 protein: CASSQGGSGTQYF
CDR3 DNA: TGTGCCAGCAGCCAGGGGGGTTCCGGGACCCAGTACTTC

V gene: TRBV14
clone size: few
D gene: TRBD1
J gene: TRBJ2-7
CDR3 protein: CASSSPGQGVYEQYF
CDR3 DNA: TGTGCCAGCAGCTCCCCGGGACAGGGAGTCTACGAGCAGTACTTC

V gene: TRBV10-3
clone size: -
D gene: -
J gene: TRBJ1-2
CDR3 protein: CAIREHARNYGYTF
CDR3 DNA: TGTGCCATCAGGGAGCATGCCAGGAACTATGGCTACACCTTC

V gene: TRBV20-1
clone size: many
D gene: -
J gene: TRBJ2-1
CDR3 protein: CSALGYNEQFF
CDR3 DNA: TGCAGTGCCCTTGGCTACAATGAGCAGTTCTTC

V gene: TRBV10-3
clone size: many
D gene: TRBD1
J gene: TRBJ2-7
CDR3 protein: CAIRDRQADEQYF
CDR3 DNA: TGTGCTATCCGGGACAGGCAAGCCGACGAGCAGTACTTC

V gene: TRBV7-2
clone size: -
D gene: -
J gene: TRBJ2-7
CDR3 protein: CASSLKVGAYEQYF
CDR3 DNA: TGTGCCAGCAGCTTAAAGGTGGGGGCCTACGAGCAGTACTTC

V gene: TRBV20-1
clone size: -
D gene: TRBD2
J gene: TRBJ2-5
CDR3 protein: CSARVSAGREAQYF
CDR3 DNA: TGCAGTGCCAGAGTCTCGGCGGGGCGGGAGGCCCAGTACTTC

V gene: TRBV5-1
clone size: -
D gene: -
J gene: TRBJ2-2
CDR3 protein: CACLLNTGELFF
CDR3 DNA: TGCGCCTGCCTCTTAAACACCGGGGAGCTGTTTTTT